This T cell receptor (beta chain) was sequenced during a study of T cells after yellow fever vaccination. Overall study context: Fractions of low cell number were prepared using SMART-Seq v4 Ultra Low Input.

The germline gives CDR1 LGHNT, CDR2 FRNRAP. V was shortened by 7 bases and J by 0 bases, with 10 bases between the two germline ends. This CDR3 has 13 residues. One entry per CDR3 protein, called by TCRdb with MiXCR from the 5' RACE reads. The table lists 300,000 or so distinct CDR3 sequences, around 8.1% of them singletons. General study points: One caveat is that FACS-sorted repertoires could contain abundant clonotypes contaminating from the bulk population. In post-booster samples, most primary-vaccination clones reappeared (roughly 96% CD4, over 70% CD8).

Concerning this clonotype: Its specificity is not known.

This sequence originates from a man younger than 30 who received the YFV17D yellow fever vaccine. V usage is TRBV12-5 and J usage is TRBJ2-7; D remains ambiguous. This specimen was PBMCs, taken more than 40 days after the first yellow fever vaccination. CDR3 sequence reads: CASALGSSYEQYV. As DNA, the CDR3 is TGTGCTAGTGCCTTAGGAAGCTCCTACGAGCAGTACGTC.